Given below is one TCR beta chain in context. Trimming removed 1 base from V and 3 bases from J, with 9 bases in between. CDR1 and CDR2 from the germline V gene are SEHNR and FQNEAQ (reference sequence). The CDR3 spans 14 residues. In the naive CD8 group, cells lacked CD45RO and were positively selected for CCR7, so terminally differentiated effector memory CD45RA+ cells were left out. The genomic DNA of each subset was split evenly across several immunoSEQ plates. When replicate PCRs were run on sorted subsets, they used 200 ng DNA, about 30,000 T cell genomes. Sequencing was performed with immunoSEQ multiplex PCR; in TCRdb, only in-frame clones are kept and a portion is missing. The data show 1.5 million to 2.5 million clones, with approximately 94% seen just once and 1.2% held by the top ten. The sample belongs to a study of shared clonotypes between healthy human individuals. Study-level information: For every donor, three CD4 naive, three CD4 memory, two CD8 naive and one CD8 memory plates were used.

The chain has TRBV7-9 and TRBJ1-2, with D maybe TRBD1 (6 bases). Input material: naive CD8+ T cells sorted from blood. This clonotype was obtained from a man aged 18 to 35 in good health. The CDR3 region is CASSLEGEDYGYTF. CDR3 nucleotides: TGTGCCAGCAGCTTAGAGGGGGAGGACTATGGCTACACCTTC. The full variable domain, with the rest looked up from reference TRBV7-9 and TRBJ1-2, is DTGVSQNPRHKITKRGQNVTFRCDPISEHNRLYWYRQTLGQGPEFLTYFQNEAQLEKSRLLSDRFSAERPKGSFSTLEIQRTEQGDSAMYLCASSLEGEDYGYTFGSGTRLTVV.